The clone carrying this T cell receptor beta chain has ten or more counts. Its antigen remains unidentified. A quantitative 5'-RACE method, one with molecular barcodes, was used to make TCR beta libraries. Each CDR3 protein gets one entry after TCRdb re-called the 5' RACE reads with MiXCR. This table has some 150,000 distinct CDR3 sequences, over 10% appearing once. These data belong to a study of CD8 T cells in ankylosing spondylitis. Whole-study results and caveats: Some of these motif variants have turned up before, in reports on reactive arthritis synovial fluid and blood. Characteristic of ankylosing spondylitis blood, it appeared, was a TCR beta motif comprising several highly homologous variants. Reportedly, disease-linked clones are significantly enriched in ankylosing spondylitis patients' matched synovial fluid.

Germline values: CDR1 LNHDA, CDR2 SQIVND (reference sequence). This CDR3 contains 18 residues. Trimming pared 1 base from V and 3 bases from J, leaving 21 bases between. The source of this sequence is a female donor with ankylosing spondylitis or in good health (not recorded which). The chain carries TRBV19 and TRBJ1-1; no definite D call. The source material was blood, either unsorted or a sorted T cell fraction (not recorded which). CDR3 sequence reads: CASSIVSALRLRDTEAFF. In DNA form, the CDR3 reads TGTGCCAGTAGTATAGTCTCGGCTTTACGGTTGAGGGACACTGAAGCTTTCTTT.